A single sample is the source of the 10 T cell receptor delta chains below, sequenced in a study of gamma-delta chains in newborns, infants, children. TCRdb re-identified clones in the reads via CATT. The table includes fewer than 2,000 delta-chain clones, 6% to 9% detected once. Sequencing was done on a sample of blood. All receptors come from a child who was a newborn, infant or young child, either healthy, febrile or measles-vaccinated (not recorded which).

Comments on this clone: The TCRdb record carries a much larger clone's protein, which differs from this DNA's translation at residue 16; a read error is the likely cause, and the protein listed here is the DNA translation. This chain uses TRDV1 with TRDJ1; a possible D gene is TRDD2 (8 bases). There are 20 residues in the CDR3. Germline CDR1 reads TSWWSYY; CDR2 reads QGS. V lost 0 bases and J lost 7, with 30 bases in between. The CDR3 region has the DNA TGTGCTCTTGGGGAACTTACCTTCCTAAGGATACGGAGAAGGGACGGTAAACTCATCTTT. Residues: CALGELTFLRIRRRDGKLIF.

With regard to this clone: Being one base from a much bigger clone, this may be a read error. The chain uses TRDV1 and TRDJ1; 10 bases fit TRDD3. The CDR3 has 23 residues. With 2 bases clipped from V and 0 bases from J, the junction kept 24 bases outside the gene matches. Germline V gene data show CDR1 as TSWWSYY and CDR2 as QGS. This CDR3 is CALGETVQRTGGSLTPYTDKLIF. The CDR3 DNA reads TGTGCTCTTGGGGAAACGGTGCAGAGGACTGGGGGATCCTTGACCCCATACACCGATAAACTCATCTTT.

Notes on this clone: The protein held in TCRdb is that of a much larger clone and does not match this DNA's translation at residue 3, likely because of a read error; the protein shown is translated from the DNA. V and J are TRDV2 and TRDJ3, with 7 bases identical to TRDD3. Germline CDR1 and CDR2: GEAIGNYY and EKD. With 9 bases clipped from V and 3 bases from J, the junction kept 22 bases outside the gene matches. CDR3 length equals 20 residues. CDR3 sequence reads: CARVVLGIERRDWDTRQMFF. The DNA for the CDR3 is TGTGCCCGTGTCGTACTGGGGATTGAACGCCGTGACTGGGACACCCGACAGATGTTTTTC.

This clone was observed a few times. Since a much larger clone is just one base distant, this may be a read error. Other nucleotide sequences in the sample specify the same CDR3. The J gene is TRDJ1, the V gene TRDV1; D possibly corresponds to TRDD3 (5 bases). V was trimmed by 1 base and J by 0 bases, leaving 21 bases between them. The germline V gene encodes CDR1 TSWWSYY and CDR2 QGS. This CDR3 has 19 amino acids. CDR3 bases: TGTGCTCTTGGGGAACCCGGGCGGGGGTACCCGGATTACACCGATAAACTCATCTTT. This encodes CALGEPGRGYPDYTDKLIF.

For this clone: Given a far larger clone just one base away, this is likely a sequencing read error. Other DNA sequences from this sample encode an identical CDR3 as well. This rearrangement joins TRDV2 to TRDJ3, with a tentative D call TRDD3 (6 bases). Germline V gene data show CDR1 as GEAIGNYY and CDR2 as EKD. The V gene lost 1 base and the J gene lost 0 bases, with 12 bases spanning the gap. The CDR3 is 18 residues long. The CDR3 spells CACDTGDPSSWDTRQMFF. CDR3 coding DNA: TGTGCCTGTGACACGGGGGACCCTAGCTCCTGGGACACCCGACAGATGTTTTTC.

The sample holds a few counts of this clone. A junction end diverges from the germline sequence, so it may reflect a read error. The rearrangement joins TRDV2 to TRDJ3; D may match TRDD2 or TRDD3 (5 bases each). Germline lookup yields CDR1 GEAIGNYY and CDR2 EKD. CDR3 length equals 17 residues. The CDR3 sequence is CATYDGHISWATRQMFF. CDR3 in DNA: TGTGCCACCTACGATGGGCATATCTCCTGGGCCACCCGACAGATGTTTTTC.

This clone is categorized as large. This sample also contains other DNA sequences that code for the same CDR3. The chain recombines TRDV1 with TRDJ1; 8 bases are shared with TRDD3. Unmatched junction bases numbered 11, after V lost 2 bases and J lost 0 bases. Per the germline V gene, CDR1 is TSWWSYY and CDR2 is QGS. The CDR3 spans 18 residues. The CDR3 sequence: CALGEWRTGGFYTDKLIF. The CDR3 coding sequence is TGTGCTCTTGGGGAATGGCGTACTGGGGGTTTCTACACCGATAAACTCATCTTT.

This clone has just a few counts. A read error is likely here: a far larger clone is one base away. Other DNA variants within this sample encode the same CDR3. The chain carries TRAV29/DV5 and TRDJ1; TRDD3 matches at 9 bases. From germline, CDR1 is NSMFDY and CDR2 ISSIKDK. This CDR3 has 19 residues. The ends lost 5 bases at V and 4 bases at J; junction bases unmatched: 24. This CDR3 is CAATRAYRLGDKDSDKLIF. The CDR3 DNA follows: TGTGCAGCTACCCGGGCTTACCGTTTGGGGGATAAGGACAGCGATAAACTCATCTTT.

This clone was detected only a few times. A much bigger clone sits one base away, suggesting this may be a read error. The CDR3 sequence: CACESLGATSDKLTF. The CDR3 DNA follows: TGTGCCTGTGAAAGCCTGGGGGCTACAAGCGATAAACTCACCTTT. The rearrangement uses TRDV2 and TRDJ1; 7 bases are a match to TRDD3. The germline CDR1 and CDR2 sequences are GEAIGNYY and EKD. The CDR3 is 15 amino acids.

This clone has a handful of counts. A far larger clone is off by one base, so a read error is likely. The chain carries TRDV2 and TRDJ3, with TRDD3 identical over 8 bases. Germline loops: CDR1 GEAIGNYY, CDR2 EKD. The ends lost 4 bases at V and 0 bases at J; junction bases unmatched: 10. This CDR3 contains 19 residues. CDR3 sequence (DNA): TGTGCCTGTGATTCCGTACTGGGGGGAGCCTCCTGGGACACCCGACAGATGTTTTTC. Its translation is CACDSVLGGASWDTRQMFF.